This T cell receptor beta chain came from a study of radiation and T cells in renal cell carcinoma. Here immunoSEQ multiplex PCR was the method, and the copy in TCRdb shows in-frame clones only, minus some. The table has fewer than 15,000 clones, less than 75% seen once. V dropped 4 bases and J dropped 8; count of bases not matched to a gene: 10. Germline CDR1 KGHSY, CDR2 FQNENV. The CDR3 length is 15 residues. Treatment noted: treatment-naive control, cytoreductive nephrectomy. The clonotype was recovered from a woman aged 80 or older with renal cell carcinoma. The starting material was tumor tissue, obtained from a patient whose treatment was nephrectomy without radiotherapy. The chain recombines TRBV16 with TRBJ1-2; 10 bases are a match to TRBD1. In DNA, the CDR3 is TGTGCCAGCAGCCCAAGAGGACAGGGGGAAGGGGGCTACACCTTC. This sequence encodes CASSPRGQGEGGYTF.